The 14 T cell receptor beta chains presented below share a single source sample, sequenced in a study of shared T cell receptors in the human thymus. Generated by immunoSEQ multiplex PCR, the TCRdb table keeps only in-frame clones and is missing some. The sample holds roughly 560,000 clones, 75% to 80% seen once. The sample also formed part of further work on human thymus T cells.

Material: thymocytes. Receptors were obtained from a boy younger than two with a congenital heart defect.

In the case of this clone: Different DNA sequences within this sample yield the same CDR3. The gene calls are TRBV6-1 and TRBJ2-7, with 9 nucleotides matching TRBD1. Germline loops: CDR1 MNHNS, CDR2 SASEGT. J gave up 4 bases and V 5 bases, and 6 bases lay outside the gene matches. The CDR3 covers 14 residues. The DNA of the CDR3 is TGTGCCAGCAGTCCCAGGGACAGGGCTTACGAGCAGTACTTC. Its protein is CASSPRDRAYEQYF.

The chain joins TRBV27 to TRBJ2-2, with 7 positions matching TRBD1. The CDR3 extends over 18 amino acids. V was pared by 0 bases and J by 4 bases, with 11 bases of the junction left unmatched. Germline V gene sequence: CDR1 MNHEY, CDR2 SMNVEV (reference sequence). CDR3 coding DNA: TGTGCCAGCAGTTTATCTAGGCGGACAGGCCGAGGCACCGGGGAGCTGTTTTTT. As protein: CASSLSRRTGRGTGELFF.

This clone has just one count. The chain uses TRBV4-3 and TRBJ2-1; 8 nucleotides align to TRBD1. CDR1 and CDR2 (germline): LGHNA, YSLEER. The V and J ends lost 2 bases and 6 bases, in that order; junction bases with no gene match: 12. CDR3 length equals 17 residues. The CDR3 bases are TGCGCCAGCAGCCAAAGCCCCCCGAAGGACAGGGCCAATGAGCAGTTCTTC. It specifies CASSQSPPKDRANEQFF.

CDR3 loop: CAISEGRMGRALAEAFF. The DNA for the CDR3 is TGTGCCATCAGTGAGGGGAGGATGGGCAGAGCGTTGGCTGAAGCTTTCTTT. The V call is TRBV10-3, the J call TRBJ1-1; D gene uncertain. The CDR3 is 17 residues long. Germline-derived CDR1 and CDR2 are ENHRY and SYGVKD. Between the trimmed V and J ends, which lost 2 bases and 6 bases, there was a span of 22 bases.

CDR3 loop: CASSHTWPRGDHEQYF. The CDR3 bases are TGCGCCAGCAGCCACACCTGGCCCAGGGGCGACCACGAGCAGTACTTC. The rearrangement links TRBV4-3 to TRBJ2-7, with D possibly TRBD1 on 6 matching bases. Trimming removed 3 bases from V and 5 bases from J, with 20 bases in between. This CDR3 region has 16 residues. From germline, CDR1 is LGHNA and CDR2 YSLEER.

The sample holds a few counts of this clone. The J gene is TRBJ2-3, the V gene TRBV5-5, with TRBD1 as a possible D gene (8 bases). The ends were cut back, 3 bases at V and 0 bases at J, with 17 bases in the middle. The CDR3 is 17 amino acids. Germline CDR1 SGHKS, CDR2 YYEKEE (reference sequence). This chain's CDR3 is CASSSDYRGGSTDTQYF. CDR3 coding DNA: TGTGCCAGCAGCTCGGACTACAGGGGGGGAAGCACAGATACGCAGTATTTT.

CDR3 coding DNA: TGCGCCAGCAGTGAGCAGACAGGGAGGAACACTGAAGCTTTCTTT. The encoded protein is CASSEQTGRNTEAFF. The gene calls are TRBV10-1 and TRBJ1-1; TRBD1 aligns across 7 bases. The J segment lost 1 base and the V segment lost 2 bases, leaving 4 bases of the junction unmatched. CDR3 length: 15 amino acids. Germline CDR1 WNHNN, CDR2 SYGVQD (reference sequence).

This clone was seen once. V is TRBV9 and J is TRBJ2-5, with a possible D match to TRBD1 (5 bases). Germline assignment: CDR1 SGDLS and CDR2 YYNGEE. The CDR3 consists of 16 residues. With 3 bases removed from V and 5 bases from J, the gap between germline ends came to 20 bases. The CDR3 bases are TGTGCCAGCAGCGCAAGAGGACAACACCCAGACGAGACCCAGTACTTC. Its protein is CASSARGQHPDETQYF.

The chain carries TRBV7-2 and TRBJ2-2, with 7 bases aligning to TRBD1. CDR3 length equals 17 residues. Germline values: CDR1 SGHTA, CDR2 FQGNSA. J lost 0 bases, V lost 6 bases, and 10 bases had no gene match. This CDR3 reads CASRHPPGTANTGELFF. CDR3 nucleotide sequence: TGTGCCAGCAGACATCCCCCCGGGACAGCGAACACCGGGGAGCTGTTTTTT.

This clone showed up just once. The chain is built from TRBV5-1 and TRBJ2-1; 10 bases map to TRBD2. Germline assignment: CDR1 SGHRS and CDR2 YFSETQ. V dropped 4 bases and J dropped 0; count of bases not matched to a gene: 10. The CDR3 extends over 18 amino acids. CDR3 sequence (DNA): TGCGCCAGCAGCCAGACTAGCGGGCCATTCCGCTCCTACAATGAGCAGTTCTTC. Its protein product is CASSQTSGPFRSYNEQFF.

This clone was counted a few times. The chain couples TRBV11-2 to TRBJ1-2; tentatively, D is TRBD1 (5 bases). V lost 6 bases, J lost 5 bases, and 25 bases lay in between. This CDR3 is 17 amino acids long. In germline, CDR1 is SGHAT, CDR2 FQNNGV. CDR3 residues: CASSQTGATGEDYGYTF. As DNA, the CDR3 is TGTGCCAGCAGTCAAACCGGGGCCACCGGGGAGGATTATGGCTACACCTTC.

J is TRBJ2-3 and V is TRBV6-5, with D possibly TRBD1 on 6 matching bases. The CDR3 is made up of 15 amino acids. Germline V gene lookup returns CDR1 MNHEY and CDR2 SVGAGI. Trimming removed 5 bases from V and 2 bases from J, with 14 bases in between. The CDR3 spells CASSARRDNTDTQYF. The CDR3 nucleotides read TGTGCCAGCAGTGCGCGCCGGGACAACACAGATACGCAGTATTTT.

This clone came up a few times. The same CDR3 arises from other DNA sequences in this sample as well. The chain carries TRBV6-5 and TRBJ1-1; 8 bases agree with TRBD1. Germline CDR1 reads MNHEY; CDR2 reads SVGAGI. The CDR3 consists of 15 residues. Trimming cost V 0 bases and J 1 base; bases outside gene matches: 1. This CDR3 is CASSYSGTGNTEAFF. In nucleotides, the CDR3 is TGTGCCAGCAGTTACTCCGGGACAGGGAACACTGAAGCTTTCTTT.

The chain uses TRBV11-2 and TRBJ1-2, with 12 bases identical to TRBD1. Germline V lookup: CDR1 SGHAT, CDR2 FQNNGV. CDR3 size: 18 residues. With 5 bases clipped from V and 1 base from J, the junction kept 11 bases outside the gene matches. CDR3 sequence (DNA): TGTGCCAGCAGCCTTTTTCCGGGACAGGGGGCGGTTAACTATGGCTACACCTTC. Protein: CASSLFPGQGAVNYGYTF.